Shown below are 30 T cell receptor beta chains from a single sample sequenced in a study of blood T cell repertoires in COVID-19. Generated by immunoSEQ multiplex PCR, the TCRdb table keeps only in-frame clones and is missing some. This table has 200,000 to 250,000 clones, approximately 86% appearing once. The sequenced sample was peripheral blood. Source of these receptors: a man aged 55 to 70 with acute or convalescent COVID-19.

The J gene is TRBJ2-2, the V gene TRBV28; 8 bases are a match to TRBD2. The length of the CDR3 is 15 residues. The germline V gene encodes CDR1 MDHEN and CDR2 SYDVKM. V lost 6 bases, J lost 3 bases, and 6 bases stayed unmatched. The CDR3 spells CASSPSGGYTGELFF. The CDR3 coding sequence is TGTGCCAGCAGCCCGAGCGGGGGTTACACCGGGGAGCTGTTTTTT.

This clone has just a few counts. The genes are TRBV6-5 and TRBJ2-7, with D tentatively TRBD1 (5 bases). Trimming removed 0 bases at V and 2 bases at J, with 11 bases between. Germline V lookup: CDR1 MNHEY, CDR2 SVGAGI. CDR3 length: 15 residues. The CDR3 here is CASSYSSQGPYEQYF. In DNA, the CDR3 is TGTGCCAGCAGTTACTCGTCCCAGGGCCCCTACGAGCAGTACTTC.

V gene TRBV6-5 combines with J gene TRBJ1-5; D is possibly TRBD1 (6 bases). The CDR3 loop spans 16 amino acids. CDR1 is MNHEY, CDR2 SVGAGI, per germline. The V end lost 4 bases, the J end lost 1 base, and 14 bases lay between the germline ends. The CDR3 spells CASSSLGGQSNQPQHF. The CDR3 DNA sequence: TGTGCCAGCAGTTCCCTGGGGGGGCAGAGCAATCAGCCCCAGCATTTT.

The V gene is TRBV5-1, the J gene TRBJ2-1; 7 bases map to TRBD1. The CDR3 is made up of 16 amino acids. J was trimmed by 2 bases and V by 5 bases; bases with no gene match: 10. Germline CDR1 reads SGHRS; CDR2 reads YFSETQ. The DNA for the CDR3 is TGCGCCAGCAGTTCCACCCCCCAGGGGGCCTACAATGAGCAGTTCTTC. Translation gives CASSSTPQGAYNEQFF.

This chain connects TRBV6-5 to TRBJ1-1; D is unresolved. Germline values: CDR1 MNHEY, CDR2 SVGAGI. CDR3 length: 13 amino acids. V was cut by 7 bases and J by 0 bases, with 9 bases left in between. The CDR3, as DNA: TGTGCCAGCACGGGAGGGATGAACACTGAAGCTTTCTTT. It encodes CASTGGMNTEAFF.

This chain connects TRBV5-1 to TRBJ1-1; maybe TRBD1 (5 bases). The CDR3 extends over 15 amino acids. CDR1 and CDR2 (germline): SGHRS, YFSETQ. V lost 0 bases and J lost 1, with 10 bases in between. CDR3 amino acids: CASSLEGPGNTEAFF. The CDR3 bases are TGCGCCAGCAGCTTGGAGGGGCCTGGGAACACTGAAGCTTTCTTT.

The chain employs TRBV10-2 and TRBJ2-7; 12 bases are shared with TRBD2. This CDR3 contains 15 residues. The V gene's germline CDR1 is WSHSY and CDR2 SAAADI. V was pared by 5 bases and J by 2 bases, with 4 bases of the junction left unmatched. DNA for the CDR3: TGCGCCAGCAGTTTGACTAGCGGGGGAACCTACGAGCAGTACTTC. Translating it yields CASSLTSGGTYEQYF.

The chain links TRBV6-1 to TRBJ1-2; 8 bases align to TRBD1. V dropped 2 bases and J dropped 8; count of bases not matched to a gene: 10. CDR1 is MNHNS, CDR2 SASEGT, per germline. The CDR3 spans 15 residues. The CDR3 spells CASSENAGQGMGYTF. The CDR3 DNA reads TGTGCCAGCAGTGAAAATGCCGGACAGGGAATGGGCTACACCTTC.

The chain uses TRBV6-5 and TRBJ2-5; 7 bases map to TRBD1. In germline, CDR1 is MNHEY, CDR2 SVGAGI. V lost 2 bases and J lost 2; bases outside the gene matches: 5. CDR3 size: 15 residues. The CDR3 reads CASSYGTARQETQYF. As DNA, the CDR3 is TGTGCCAGCAGTTACGGGACAGCTAGACAAGAGACCCAGTACTTC.

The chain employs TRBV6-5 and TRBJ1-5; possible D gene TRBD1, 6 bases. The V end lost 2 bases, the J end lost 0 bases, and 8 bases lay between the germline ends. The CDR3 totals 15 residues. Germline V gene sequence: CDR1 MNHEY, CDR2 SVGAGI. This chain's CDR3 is CASSYATGSNQPQHF. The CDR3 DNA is TGTGCCAGCAGTTACGCGACAGGTAGCAATCAGCCCCAGCATTTT.

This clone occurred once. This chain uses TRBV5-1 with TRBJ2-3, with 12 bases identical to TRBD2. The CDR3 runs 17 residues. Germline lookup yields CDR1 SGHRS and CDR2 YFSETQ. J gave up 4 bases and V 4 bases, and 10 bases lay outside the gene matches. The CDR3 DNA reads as TGCGCCAGCAGCCGGGACCCGACTAGCGGGGGATCAGATACGCAGTATTTT. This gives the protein CASSRDPTSGGSDTQYF.

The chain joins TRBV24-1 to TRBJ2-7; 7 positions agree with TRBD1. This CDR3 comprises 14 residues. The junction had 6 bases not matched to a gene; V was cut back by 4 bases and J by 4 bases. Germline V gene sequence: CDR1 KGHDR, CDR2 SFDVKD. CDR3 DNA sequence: TGTGCCACCAGTGAGACAGGGATTAAGTACGAGCAGTACTTC. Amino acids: CATSETGIKYEQYF.

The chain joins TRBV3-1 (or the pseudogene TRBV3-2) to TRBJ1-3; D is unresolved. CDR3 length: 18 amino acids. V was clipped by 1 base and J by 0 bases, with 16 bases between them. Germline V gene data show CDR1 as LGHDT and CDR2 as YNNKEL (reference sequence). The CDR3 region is CASSQVRPRALSGNTIYF. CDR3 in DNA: TGTGCCAGCAGCCAAGTGCGGCCGCGAGCTCTCTCTGGAAACACCATATATTTT.

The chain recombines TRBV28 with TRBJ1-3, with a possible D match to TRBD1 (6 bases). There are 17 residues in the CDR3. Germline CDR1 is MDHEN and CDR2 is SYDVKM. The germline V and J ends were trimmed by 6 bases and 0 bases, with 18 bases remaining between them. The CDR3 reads CASSSKGGGPSGNTIYF. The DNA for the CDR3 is TGTGCCAGCAGCTCGAAGGGGGGGGGCCCCTCTGGAAACACCATATATTTT.

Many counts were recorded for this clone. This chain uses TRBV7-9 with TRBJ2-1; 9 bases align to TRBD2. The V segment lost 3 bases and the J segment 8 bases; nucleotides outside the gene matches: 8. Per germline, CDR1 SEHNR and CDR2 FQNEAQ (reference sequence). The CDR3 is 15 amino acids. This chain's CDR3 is CASSFGAGGADEQFF. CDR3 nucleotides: TGTGCCAGCAGCTTCGGCGCGGGGGGGGCGGATGAGCAGTTCTTC.

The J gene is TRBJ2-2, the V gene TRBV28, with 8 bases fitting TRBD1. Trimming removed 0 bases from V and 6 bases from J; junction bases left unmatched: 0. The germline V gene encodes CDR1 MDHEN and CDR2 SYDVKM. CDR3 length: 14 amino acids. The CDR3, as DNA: TGTGCCAGCAGTTTATGGACAGGGGCCGGGGAGCTGTTTTTT. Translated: CASSLWTGAGELFF.

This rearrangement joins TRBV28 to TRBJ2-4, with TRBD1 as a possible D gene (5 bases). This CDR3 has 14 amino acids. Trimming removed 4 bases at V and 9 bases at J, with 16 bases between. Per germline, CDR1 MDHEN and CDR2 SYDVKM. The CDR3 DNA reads TGTGCCAGCAGTTCGCACAGGACCCCAGGCATTCAGTACTTC. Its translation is CASSSHRTPGIQYF.

CDR3 sequence (DNA): TGTGCCAGCAGTTTACAGGGGACGAGTGGCTACACCTTC. It yields the protein CASSLQGTSGYTF. The V and J genes are TRBV27 and TRBJ1-2; D might be TRBD1 (6 bases). From germline, CDR1 is MNHEY and CDR2 SMNVEV (reference sequence). V was cut by 2 bases and J by 7 bases, with 11 bases left in between. CDR3 length: 13 amino acids.

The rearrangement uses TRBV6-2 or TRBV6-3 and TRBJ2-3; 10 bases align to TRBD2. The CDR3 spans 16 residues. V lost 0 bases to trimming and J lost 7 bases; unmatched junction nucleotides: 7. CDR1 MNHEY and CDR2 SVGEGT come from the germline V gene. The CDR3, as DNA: TGTGCCAGCAGTTACTCGCGAAGCGGGGGGGCACATACGCAGTATTTT. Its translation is CASSYSRSGGAHTQYF.

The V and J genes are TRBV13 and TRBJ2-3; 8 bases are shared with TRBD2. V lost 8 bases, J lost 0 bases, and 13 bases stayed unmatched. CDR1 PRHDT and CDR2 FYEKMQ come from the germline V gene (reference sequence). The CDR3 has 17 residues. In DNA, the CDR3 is TGTGCCAGCCTACTGTATAGCGGGGACCCTAGCACAGATACGCAGTATTTT. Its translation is CASLLYSGDPSTDTQYF.

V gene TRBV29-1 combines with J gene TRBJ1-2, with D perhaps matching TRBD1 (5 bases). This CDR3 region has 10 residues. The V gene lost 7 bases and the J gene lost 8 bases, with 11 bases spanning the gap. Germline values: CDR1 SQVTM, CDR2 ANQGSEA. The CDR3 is CSAWGDGYTF. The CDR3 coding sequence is TGCAGCGCCTGGGGGGACGGCTACACCTTC.

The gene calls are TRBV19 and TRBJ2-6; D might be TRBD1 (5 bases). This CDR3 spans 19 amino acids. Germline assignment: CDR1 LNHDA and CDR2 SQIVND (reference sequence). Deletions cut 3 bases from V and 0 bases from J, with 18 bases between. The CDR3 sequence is CASSISQGLGPSGANVLTF. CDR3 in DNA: TGTGCCAGTAGTATCAGCCAGGGCCTAGGGCCCTCTGGGGCCAACGTCCTGACTTTC.

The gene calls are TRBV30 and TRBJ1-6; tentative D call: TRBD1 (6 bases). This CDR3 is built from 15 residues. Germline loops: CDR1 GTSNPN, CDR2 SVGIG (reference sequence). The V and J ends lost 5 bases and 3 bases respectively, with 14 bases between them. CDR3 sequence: CAWLTGSGYNSPLHF. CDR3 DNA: TGTGCCTGGCTCACAGGGTCGGGCTATAATTCACCCCTCCACTTT.

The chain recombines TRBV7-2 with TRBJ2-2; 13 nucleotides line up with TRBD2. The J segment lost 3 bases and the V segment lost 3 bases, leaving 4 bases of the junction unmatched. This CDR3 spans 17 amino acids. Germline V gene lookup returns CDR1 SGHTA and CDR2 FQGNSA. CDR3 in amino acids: CASSLTSGGRYTGELFF. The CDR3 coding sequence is TGTGCCAGCAGCTTGACTAGCGGGGGGCGATACACCGGGGAGCTGTTTTTT.

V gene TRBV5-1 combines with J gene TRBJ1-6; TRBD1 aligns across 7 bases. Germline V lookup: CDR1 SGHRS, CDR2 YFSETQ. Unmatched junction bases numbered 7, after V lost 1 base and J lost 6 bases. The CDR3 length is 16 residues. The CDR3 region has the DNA TGCGCCAGCAGCTTGAACCTCTCAGGGGGTAATTCACCCCTCCACTTT. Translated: CASSLNLSGGNSPLHF.

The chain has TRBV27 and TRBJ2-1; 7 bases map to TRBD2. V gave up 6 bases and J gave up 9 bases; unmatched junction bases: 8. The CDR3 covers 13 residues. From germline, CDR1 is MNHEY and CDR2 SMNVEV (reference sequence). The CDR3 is CASSQTGGGEQFF. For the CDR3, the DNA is TGTGCCAGCAGCCAAACGGGGGGAGGTGAGCAGTTCTTC.

CDR3 residues: CASSQSSGGGGSLETQYF. The CDR3 nucleotides read TGCGCCAGCAGCCAATCGTCGGGGGGCGGGGGATCCCTGGAGACCCAGTACTTC. The V and J genes are TRBV4-3 and TRBJ2-5, with D tentatively TRBD2 (7 bases). The CDR3 runs to 18 residues. Trimming removed 2 bases from V and 5 bases from J, with 24 bases in between. Per the germline V gene, CDR1 is LGHNA and CDR2 is YSLEER.

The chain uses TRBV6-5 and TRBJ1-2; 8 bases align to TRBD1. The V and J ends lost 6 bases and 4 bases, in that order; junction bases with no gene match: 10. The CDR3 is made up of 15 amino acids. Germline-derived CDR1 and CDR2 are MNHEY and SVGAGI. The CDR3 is CASSAGGTGGYGYTF. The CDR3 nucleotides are TGTGCCAGCAGCGCAGGGGGGACAGGAGGCTATGGCTACACCTTC.

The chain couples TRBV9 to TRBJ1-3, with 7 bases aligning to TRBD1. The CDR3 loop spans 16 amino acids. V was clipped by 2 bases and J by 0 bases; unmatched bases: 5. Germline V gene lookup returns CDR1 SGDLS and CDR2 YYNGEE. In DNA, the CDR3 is TGTGCCAGCAGCGTTTCCGGGACAGACTCTGGAAACACCATATATTTT. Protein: CASSVSGTDSGNTIYF.

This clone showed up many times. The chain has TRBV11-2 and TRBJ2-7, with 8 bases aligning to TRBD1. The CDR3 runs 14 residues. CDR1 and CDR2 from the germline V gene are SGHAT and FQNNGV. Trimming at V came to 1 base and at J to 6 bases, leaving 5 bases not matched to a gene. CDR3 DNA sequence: TGTGCCAGCAGCTTAGTGCCAGGGGGCGGCGAGCAGTACTTC. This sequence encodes CASSLVPGGGEQYF.